The sequence of this T cell receptor (beta chain) was determined in a study of blood T cell repertoires in COVID-19. Study at large: There were acute and convalescent COVID-19 samples, and they came from the United States, Italy and Spain. T cells, B-cell-depleted T cells, or PBMCs supplied cDNA or gDNA.

The authors' processing: From reference gene primer amplification, estimates of nucleated cell counts were derived. Method: immunoSEQ multiplex PCR; TCRdb's copy keeps in-frame clones and lacks some. That table furnishes V, J and clone size, whereas the DNA furnished D and trimming. The sample includes about 140,000 clones, roughly 80% seen only once; the top ten take roughly 17%. The CDR3 length is 11 residues. Unmatched junction bases numbered 1, after V lost 5 bases and J lost 3 bases. The germline V gene has CDR1 DFQATT and CDR2 SNEGSKA (reference sequence). This clonotype was obtained from a man between 45 and 60 years old with acute or convalescent COVID-19. The source material was peripheral blood. The rearrangement uses TRBV20-1 and TRBJ2-7; 7 bases agree with TRBD1. CDR3 sequence reads: CSAGTDYEQYV. In DNA, the CDR3 is TGCAGTGCTGGGACAGACTACGAGCAGTACGTC.